The TCR beta chain described here comes from a study of post-analysis software for immune sequencing data. Sequencing libraries made from TCR beta cDNA carried unique molecular identifiers. Using its own MiXCR run on the PCR reads, TCRdb lists one record per CDR3 protein. The table includes around 770,000 distinct CDR3 sequences, roughly 46% detected once. Study findings and constraints: In patients, 4 to 6 TRBV segments were more frequent than in controls, with TRBV5-6, TRBV5-1 and TRBV20-1 among them.

Per the germline V gene, CDR1 is MNHNY and CDR2 is SVGAGI (reference sequence). Between the trimmed V and J ends, which lost 1 base and 3 bases, there was a span of 9 bases. The CDR3 spans 14 residues. With respect to this clonotype: Its specificity is not known.

Sample: blood. This chain links TRBV6-6 with TRBJ1-2; D is unclear. This clonotype originated in a girl aged 5-17 years with multiple sclerosis. The CDR3 DNA sequence: TGTGCCAGCAGTTACTACGCGGTGGACTATGGCTACACCTTC. Its protein product is CASSYYAVDYGYTF.